This note documents a single T cell receptor beta chain sequence. Its specificity is not known. V shed 5 bases, J shed 2 bases, and the junction held 5 bases outside the gene matches. The CDR3 runs 15 residues. Germline V lookup: CDR1 MDHEN, CDR2 SYDVKM. The sample originates from a study of graft-versus-host responses after intestinal transplantation. Sequenced by immunoSEQ multiplex PCR; TCRdb stores in-frame clones only, minus some. The profile shows 85,000 to 90,000 clones, roughly 92% of them singletons. The starting material was unstimulated CD4+ T cells sorted from spleen or lymph node cells, obtained before intestinal transplant. The chain links TRBV28 to TRBJ2-3; TRBD2 aligns across 9 bases. This clonotype was obtained from a human donor who received an intestinal transplant. CDR3 nucleotide sequence: TGTGCCAGCAGTCCAAGCGGGAGGACCACAGATACGCAGTATTTT. It codes for CASSPSGRTTDTQYF.